This T cell receptor (beta chain) originates from a study of blood T cell repertoires in COVID-19. Whole-study context: There were acute and convalescent COVID-19 samples, and they came from the United States, Italy and Spain. The analysed material was cDNA or gDNA that came from T cells, B-cell-depleted T cells, or PBMCs.

The table came from immunoSEQ multiplex PCR; TCRdb's copy has only in-frame clones and leaves some out. The table records a few hundred thousand clones, roughly 84% of them present only once. This CDR3 comprises 14 residues. Trimming left V 3 bases short and J 1 base short, with 7 bases between. Germline V gives CDR1 MDHEN, CDR2 SYDVKM. The chain employs TRBV28 and TRBJ1-3; D remains ambiguous. This clonotype was obtained from a man aged 50 to 60 who had recovered from COVID-19. Sequencing was carried out using peripheral blood. CDR3 sequence reads: CASSLPGSGNTIYF. CDR3 bases: TGTGCCAGCAGTTTGCCCGGTTCTGGAAACACCATATATTTT.